This TCR beta chain was retrieved from a study of PD-L1 blockade in urothelial cancer. As for the study in general: Males with bladder-origin urothelial cancer constituted about 85% of the 29 patients. Researchers found blood samples held a median of around 140,000 T cells.

Germline CDR1 and CDR2: SGHRS and YFSETQ. The germline V and J ends were trimmed by 0 bases and 4 bases, with 13 bases remaining between them. This CDR3 has 15 amino acids. Urothelial carcinoma, locally advanced or metastatic, affected the patients. Samples were collected from each patient before treatment and during treatment. Each patient gave between 1 and 8 of them in total. The assay was immunoSEQ multiplex PCR, and TCRdb's table has in-frame clones only and misses some. This repertoire shows about 35,000 clones, about four fifths found once; its top ten account for about 3.5%. The chain has TRBV5-1 and TRBJ1-2; D uncertain. The clonotype originates from a man between 70 and 80 years old with urothelial cancer. Material: PBMCs, obtained around atezolizumab (anti-PD-L1) treatment. The CDR3 spells CASSLGSGRGYGYTF. CDR3 DNA: TGCGCCAGCAGCTTGGGGTCAGGACGGGGCTATGGCTACACCTTC. The entire variable domain, with the rest obtained from reference TRBV5-1 and TRBJ1-2, is as follows: KAGVTQTPRYLIKTRGQQVTLSCSPISGHRSVSWYQQTPGQGLQFLFEYFSETQRNKGNFPGRFSGRQFSNSRSEMNVSTLELGDSALYLCASSLGSGRGYGYTFGSGTRLTVV.